These 22 T cell receptor beta chains were all obtained from the same sample, sequenced in a study of PD-1 blockade in mismatch repair-deficient tumors. Sequenced by immunoSEQ multiplex PCR; TCRdb stores in-frame clones only, minus some. The data contain around 68,000 clones, approximately 80% of them seen just once; the ten biggest clones take up approximately 5%. Source: peripheral blood, taken 2 weeks after starting pembrolizumab. Receptors originate from an adult with mismatch repair-deficient cancer.

Only a few counts were recorded for this clone. This sequence joins TRBV5-1 and TRBJ2-1; a weak D match, TRBD1 (6 bases). Germline CDR1 SGHRS, CDR2 YFSETQ. This CDR3 has 17 residues. The germline V and J ends were trimmed by 5 bases and 5 bases, with 23 bases remaining between them. CDR3: CASSLTGPLKGNNEQFF. The CDR3, as DNA: TGCGCCAGCAGTCTCACAGGGCCGCTAAAAGGGAACAATGAGCAGTTCTTC.

V is TRBV7-6 and J is TRBJ2-6; unclear D gene. The germline V gene has CDR1 SGHVS and CDR2 FNYEAQ. V lost 2 bases, J lost 5 bases, and 10 bases lay in between. This CDR3 has 15 residues. The CDR3 is CASSLLRSRANVLTF. In nucleotides, the CDR3 is TGTGCCAGCAGCTTATTGAGATCCAGGGCCAACGTCCTGACTTTC.

This chain joins TRBV11-3 and TRBJ1-4; tentative D call: TRBD1 (6 bases). The CDR3 spans 15 residues. Deletions cut 1 base from V and 2 bases from J, with 8 bases between. The germline CDR1 and CDR2 sequences are SGHNT and YENEEA. The CDR3, as DNA: TGTGCCAGCAGCTTAGGGGGGCTGACTAATGAAAAACTGTTTTTT. Residues: CASSLGGLTNEKLFF.

The chain joins TRBV2 to TRBJ1-2; 9 bases fit TRBD1. The length of the CDR3 is 14 residues. After removal of 6 bases from V and 2 bases from J, the junction contained 4 bases not matched to a gene. Germline assignment: CDR1 SNHLY and CDR2 FYNNEI. DNA for the CDR3: TGTGCCAGCAGCGCCGGGACAGGGAACTATGGCTACACCTTC. Translating gives CASSAGTGNYGYTF. Full variable domain (remainder filled in from reference TRBV2 and TRBJ1-2): EPEVTQTPSHQVTQMGQEVILRCVPISNHLYFYWYRQILGQKVEFLVSFYNNEISEKSEIFDDQFSVERPDGSNFTLKIRSTKLEDSAMYFCASSAGTGNYGYTFGSGTRLTVV.

The rearrangement uses TRBV6-1 and TRBJ1-5; 8 nucleotides line up with TRBD1. V shed 6 bases and J 4 bases; nucleotides not matched to a gene: 8. CDR1 and CDR2 from the germline V gene are MNHNS and SASEGT. This CDR3 comprises 15 residues. The CDR3 sequence: CASSAGTGRNQPQHF. CDR3 DNA sequence: TGTGCCAGCAGCGCCGGGACAGGAAGGAATCAGCCCCAGCATTTT.

The V gene is TRBV9, the J gene TRBJ2-7; maybe TRBD2 (5 bases). V lost 0 bases and J lost 0, with 7 bases in between. The CDR3 is 14 residues long. Germline loops: CDR1 SGDLS, CDR2 YYNGEE. The DNA of the CDR3 is TGTGCCAGCAGCGTAGGGGGAGACTCCTACGAGCAGTACTTC. Its translation is CASSVGGDSYEQYF.

The V and J genes are TRBV4-1 and TRBJ2-2; D is unclear. V gave up 1 base and J gave up 6 bases, with 9 bases separating them. Germline V lookup: CDR1 MGHRA, CDR2 YSYEKL. The CDR3 consists of 14 residues. In DNA, the CDR3 is TGCGCCAGCAGCCAAGGGGCAATGGCCGGGGAGCTGTTTTTT. This gives the protein CASSQGAMAGELFF.

The J gene is TRBJ2-5, the V gene TRBV9, with D perhaps TRBD1 (6 bases). The length of the CDR3 is 14 residues. Trimming pared 4 bases from V and 4 bases from J, leaving 14 bases between. Per the germline V gene, CDR1 is SGDLS and CDR2 is YYNGEE. The CDR3 loop is CASSFNRVAETQYF. The DNA of the CDR3 is TGTGCCAGCAGCTTTAACAGGGTTGCAGAGACCCAGTACTTC.

This clone was detected once. The V and J genes are TRBV19 and TRBJ2-1, with 15 bases lining up with TRBD2. Losses at the gene ends were 9 bases for V and 7 bases for J; bases not matched to a gene: 4. The CDR3 extends over 14 amino acids. Germline V lookup: CDR1 LNHDA, CDR2 SQIVND (reference sequence). The DNA for the CDR3 is TGTGCCAGCTCGGGGACTAGCGGGAGGAATGAGCAGTTCTTC. Its translation is CASSGTSGRNEQFF.

The CDR3 DNA is TGTGCCAGCTCACCTCGCGGGGACAGATTACAAGAGACCCAGTACTTC. Protein: CASSPRGDRLQETQYF. The chain uses TRBV18 and TRBJ2-5, with D maybe TRBD1 (7 bases). The CDR3 totals 16 residues. In germline, CDR1 is KGHSH, CDR2 LQKENI. V lost 3 bases and J 2 bases, leaving 16 bases between the germline ends.

The V and J genes are TRBV6-1 and TRBJ2-2; tentative D call: TRBD2 (5 bases). This CDR3 has 14 residues. Germline V gene sequence: CDR1 MNHNS, CDR2 SASEGT. The germline V and J ends were trimmed by 3 bases and 5 bases, with 10 bases remaining between them. The CDR3 sequence is CASSEGVLTGELFF. CDR3 DNA sequence: TGTGCCAGCAGTGAGGGAGTTCTAACCGGGGAGCTGTTTTTT.

This chain joins TRBV19 and TRBJ1-1, with 7 bases fitting TRBD1. The CDR3 is 15 residues long. CDR1 is LNHDA and CDR2 is SQIVND in the germline V gene (reference sequence). The ends lost 3 bases at V and 1 base at J; junction bases unmatched: 5. The CDR3 DNA reads TGTGCCAGTAGTATTCCGGACAGGTGGAACACTGAAGCTTTCTTT. Amino acid sequence: CASSIPDRWNTEAFF.

V is TRBV10-3 and J is TRBJ2-1, with 8 nucleotides matching TRBD2. The V and J ends lost 6 bases and 0 bases, in that order; junction bases with no gene match: 10. The germline gives CDR1 ENHRY, CDR2 SYGVKD. The CDR3 runs to 17 residues. CDR3 region: CAISFPTSGSSYNEQFF. CDR3 sequence (DNA): TGTGCCATCAGCTTCCCTACTAGCGGAAGCTCCTACAATGAGCAGTTCTTC.

This chain connects TRBV9 to TRBJ1-4; 7 positions match TRBD1. CDR3 length: 14 residues. Germline CDR1 and CDR2: SGDLS and YYNGEE. V lost 4 bases and J lost 10; bases outside the gene matches: 10. The CDR3 nucleotides read TGTGCCAGCAGCACCTTCCGACAGGGCGGAAAACTGTTTTTT. It translates to CASSTFRQGGKLFF.

Details on this clone: This CDR3 is also generated by other DNA sequences in the sample. The chain is built from TRBV29-1 and TRBJ2-7; 8 bases fit TRBD1. Germline CDR1 SQVTM, CDR2 ANQGSEA. The CDR3 runs to 14 residues. V shed 0 bases and J 4 bases; nucleotides not matched to a gene: 5. The CDR3: CSVEDPGGSYEQYF. The CDR3, as DNA: TGCAGCGTTGAAGACCCAGGGGGCTCTTACGAGCAGTACTTC.

V gene TRBV6-1 combines with J gene TRBJ1-1; unclear D gene. With 7 bases removed from V and 2 bases from J, the gap between germline ends came to 14 bases. The CDR3 spans 14 residues. The germline CDR1 and CDR2 sequences are MNHNS and SASEGT. CDR3 loop: CASTTPRFNTEAFF. The CDR3, as DNA: TGTGCCAGCACGACCCCAAGGTTTAACACTGAAGCTTTCTTT.

The rearrangement uses TRBV4-2 and TRBJ2-3; TRBD2 agrees at 11 bases. CDR3 size: 15 residues. Germline V gene data show CDR1 as LGHNA and CDR2 as YNFKEQ. Trimming cost V 0 bases and J 14 bases; bases outside gene matches: 10. This chain's CDR3 is CASSQDRKTSGDSYF. CDR3 nucleotide sequence: TGTGCCAGCAGCCAAGATCGGAAGACTAGCGGGGACTCGTATTTT.

The V call is TRBV7-9, the J call TRBJ2-5, with TRBD2 identical over 10 bases. The CDR3 extends over 16 amino acids. Per germline, CDR1 SEHNR and CDR2 FQNEAQ (reference sequence). J gave up 5 bases and V 1 base, and 7 bases lay outside the gene matches. Here the CDR3 reads CASSLGSGRSWETQYF. The DNA of the CDR3 is TGTGCCAGCAGCTTAGGTAGCGGGAGGAGTTGGGAGACCCAGTACTTC.

This clone was found once. The gene calls are TRBV19 and TRBJ2-7; 8 bases are shared with TRBD1. The CDR3 length is 15 residues. Trimming cost V 5 bases and J 5 bases; bases outside gene matches: 11. Germline-derived CDR1 and CDR2 are LNHDA and SQIVND (reference sequence). The CDR3 nucleotides are TGTGCCAGTAGTCTCCCGGGGACAGGAGCCCACGAGCAGTACTTC. As protein: CASSLPGTGAHEQYF.

The rearrangement uses TRBV25-1 and TRBJ2-3; D remains unclear. Trimming stripped 4 bases from V and 0 bases from J, with 17 bases between. CDR3 size: 17 residues. Germline V CDR1 and CDR2: MGHDK, SYGVNS. For the CDR3, the DNA is TGTGCCAGCAGTGTTGTTCCTTGCAGGCCGAGCACAGATACGCAGTATTTT. Residues: CASSVVPCRPSTDTQYF.

This clone was seen once. This chain connects TRBV2 to TRBJ1-5; D unresolved. The CDR3 runs to 12 residues. The germline gives CDR1 SNHLY, CDR2 FYNNEI. V was pared by 6 bases and J by 4 bases, with 7 bases between. CDR3 region: CASSSLNQPQHF. CDR3 coding DNA: TGTGCCAGCAGCAGTTTAAATCAGCCCCAGCATTTT.

V gene TRBV9 combines with J gene TRBJ2-5; possible D gene TRBD1, 6 bases. The V end was cut by 3 bases, the J end by 1 base, with 10 bases between. This CDR3 region has 14 residues. CDR1 is SGDLS and CDR2 is YYNGEE in the germline V gene. This CDR3 reads CASSAPDSQETQYF. In nucleotides, the CDR3 is TGTGCCAGCAGCGCCCCGGACAGCCAAGAGACCCAGTACTTC.